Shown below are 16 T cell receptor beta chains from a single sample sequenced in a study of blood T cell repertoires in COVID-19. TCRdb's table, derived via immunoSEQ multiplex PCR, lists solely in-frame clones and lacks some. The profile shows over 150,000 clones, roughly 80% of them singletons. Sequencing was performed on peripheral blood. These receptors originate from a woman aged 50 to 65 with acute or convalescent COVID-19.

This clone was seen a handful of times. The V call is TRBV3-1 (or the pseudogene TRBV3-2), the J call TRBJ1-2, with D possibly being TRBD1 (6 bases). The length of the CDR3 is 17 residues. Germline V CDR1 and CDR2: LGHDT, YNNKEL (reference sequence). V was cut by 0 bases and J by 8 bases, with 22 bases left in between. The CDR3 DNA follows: TGTGCCAGCAGCCAAGACACAGGGCAGTCGGCCCGTGGCGGCTACACCTTC. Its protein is CASSQDTGQSARGGYTF.

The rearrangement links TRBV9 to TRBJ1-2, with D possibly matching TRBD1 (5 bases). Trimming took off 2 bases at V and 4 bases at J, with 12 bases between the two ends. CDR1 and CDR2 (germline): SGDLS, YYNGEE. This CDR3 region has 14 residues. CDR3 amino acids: CASSVGTVTYGYTF. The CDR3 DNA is TGTGCCAGCAGCGTCGGGACTGTTACCTATGGCTACACCTTC.

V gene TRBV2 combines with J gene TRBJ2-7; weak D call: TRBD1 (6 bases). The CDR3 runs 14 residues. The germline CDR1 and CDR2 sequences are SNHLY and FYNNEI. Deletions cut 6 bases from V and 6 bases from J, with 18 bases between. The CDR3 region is CASRLGHRSGEQYF. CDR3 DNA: TGTGCCAGCAGATTGGGACACAGGTCGGGCGAGCAGTACTTC.

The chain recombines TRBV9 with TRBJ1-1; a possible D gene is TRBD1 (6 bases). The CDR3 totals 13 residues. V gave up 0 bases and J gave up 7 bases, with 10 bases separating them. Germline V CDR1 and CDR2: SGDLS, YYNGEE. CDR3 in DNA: TGTGCCAGCAGCGTAGCGAGAGGGGGTGAAGCTTTCTTT. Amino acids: CASSVARGGEAFF.

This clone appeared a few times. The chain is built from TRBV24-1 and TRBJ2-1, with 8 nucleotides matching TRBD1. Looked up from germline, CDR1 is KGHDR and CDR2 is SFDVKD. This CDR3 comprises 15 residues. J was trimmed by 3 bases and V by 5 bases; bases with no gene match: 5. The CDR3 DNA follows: TGTGCCACCAGTGTTGGAACAGGGGGCTACAATGAGCAGTTCTTC. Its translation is CATSVGTGGYNEQFF.

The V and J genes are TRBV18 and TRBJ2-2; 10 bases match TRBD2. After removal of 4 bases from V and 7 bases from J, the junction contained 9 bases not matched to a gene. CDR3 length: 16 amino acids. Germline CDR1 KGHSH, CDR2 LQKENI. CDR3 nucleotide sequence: TGTGCCAGCTCACTCCTAGCGGGAGTTGGTAACGGGGAGCTGTTTTTT. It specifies CASSLLAGVGNGELFF.

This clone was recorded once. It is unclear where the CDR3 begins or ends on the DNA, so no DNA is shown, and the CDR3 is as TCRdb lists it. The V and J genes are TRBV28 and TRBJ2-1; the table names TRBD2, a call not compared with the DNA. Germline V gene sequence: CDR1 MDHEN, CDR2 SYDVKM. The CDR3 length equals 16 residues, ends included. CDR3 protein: CASSSSGLAVYNEQFF.

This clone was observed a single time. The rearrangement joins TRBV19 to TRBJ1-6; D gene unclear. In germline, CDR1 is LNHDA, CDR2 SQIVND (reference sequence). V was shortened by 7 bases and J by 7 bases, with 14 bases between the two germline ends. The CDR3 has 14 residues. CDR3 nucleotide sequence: TGTGCCAGTACCCGGGAGGTGAGGAATTCACCCCTCCACTTT. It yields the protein CASTREVRNSPLHF.

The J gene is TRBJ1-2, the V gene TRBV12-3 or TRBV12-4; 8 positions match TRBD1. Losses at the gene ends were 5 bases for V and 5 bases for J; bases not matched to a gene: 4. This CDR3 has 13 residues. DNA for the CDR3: TGTGCCAGCAGTCAGGGGGCCGGGTATGGCTACACCTTC. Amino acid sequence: CASSQGAGYGYTF.

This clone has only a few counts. CDR3 bases: TGTGCCAGCAGAGGACAGGGAGGGGACTATGGCTACACCTTC. Protein sequence: CASRGQGGDYGYTF. The gene calls are TRBV6-5 and TRBJ1-2; 8 bases align to TRBD1. The junction had 6 bases not matched to a gene; V was cut back by 6 bases and J by 3 bases. Germline assignment: CDR1 MNHEY and CDR2 SVGAGI. The CDR3 is 14 residues long.

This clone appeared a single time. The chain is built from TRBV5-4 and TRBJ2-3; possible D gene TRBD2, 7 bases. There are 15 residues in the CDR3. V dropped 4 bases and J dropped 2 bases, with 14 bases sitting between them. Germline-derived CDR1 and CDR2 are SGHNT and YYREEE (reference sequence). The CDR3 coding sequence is TGTGCCAGCAGCCCCAGCGGGACACCCACAGATACGCAGTATTTT. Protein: CASSPSGTPTDTQYF.

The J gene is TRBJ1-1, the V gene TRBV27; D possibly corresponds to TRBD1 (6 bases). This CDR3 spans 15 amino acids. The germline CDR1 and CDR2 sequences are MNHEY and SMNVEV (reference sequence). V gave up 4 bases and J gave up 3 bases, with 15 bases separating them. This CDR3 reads CASSSLGAGDTEAFF. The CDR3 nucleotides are TGTGCCAGCAGTTCCCTAGGGGCAGGGGACACTGAAGCTTTCTTT.

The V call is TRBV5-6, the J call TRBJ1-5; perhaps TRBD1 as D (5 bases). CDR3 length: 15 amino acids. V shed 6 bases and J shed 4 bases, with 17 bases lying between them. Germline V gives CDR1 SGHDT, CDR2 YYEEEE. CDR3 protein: CASTLSGALNQPQHF. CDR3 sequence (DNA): TGTGCCAGCACCCTATCTGGGGCCTTGAATCAGCCCCAGCATTTT.

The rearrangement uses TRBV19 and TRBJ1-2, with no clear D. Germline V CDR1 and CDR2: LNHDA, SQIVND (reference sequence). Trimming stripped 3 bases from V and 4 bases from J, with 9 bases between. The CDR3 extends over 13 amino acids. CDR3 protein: CASSMGEFYGYTF. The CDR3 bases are TGTGCCAGTAGTATGGGCGAATTCTATGGCTACACCTTC.

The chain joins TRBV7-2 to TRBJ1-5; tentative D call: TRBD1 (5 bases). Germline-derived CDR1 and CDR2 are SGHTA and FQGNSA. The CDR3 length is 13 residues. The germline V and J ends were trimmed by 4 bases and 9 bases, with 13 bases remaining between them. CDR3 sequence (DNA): TGTGCCAGCAGCTCCAACCGGGACTGGCCCCAGCATTTT. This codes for CASSSNRDWPQHF.

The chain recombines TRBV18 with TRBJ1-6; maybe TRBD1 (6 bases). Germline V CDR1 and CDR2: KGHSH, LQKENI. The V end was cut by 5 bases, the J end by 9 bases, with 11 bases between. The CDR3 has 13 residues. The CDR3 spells CASSEGQSSPLHF. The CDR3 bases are TGTGCCAGCTCAGAAGGACAGAGTTCACCCCTCCACTTT.